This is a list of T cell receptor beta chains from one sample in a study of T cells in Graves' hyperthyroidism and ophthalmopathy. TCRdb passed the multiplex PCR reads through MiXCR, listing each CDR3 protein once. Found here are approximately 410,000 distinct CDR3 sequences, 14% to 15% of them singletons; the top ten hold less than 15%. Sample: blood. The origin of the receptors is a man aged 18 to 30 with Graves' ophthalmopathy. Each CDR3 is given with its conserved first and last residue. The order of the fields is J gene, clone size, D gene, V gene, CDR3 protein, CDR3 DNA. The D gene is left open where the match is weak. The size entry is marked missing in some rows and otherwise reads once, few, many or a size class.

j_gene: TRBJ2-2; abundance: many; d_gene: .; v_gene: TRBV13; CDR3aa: CASGRYDGELFF; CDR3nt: TGTGCCAGCGGGAGGTATGACGGGGAGCTGTTTTTT
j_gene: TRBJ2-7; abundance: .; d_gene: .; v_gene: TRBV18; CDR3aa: CASSLGQPVSSYEQYF; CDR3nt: TGTGCCAGCTCGCTAGGACAGCCCGTAAGCTCCTACGAGCAGTACTTC
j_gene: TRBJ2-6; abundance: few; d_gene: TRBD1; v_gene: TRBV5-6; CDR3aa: CASSFTGAGANVLTF; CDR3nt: TGTGCCAGCAGCTTTACAGGGGCTGGGGCCAACGTCCTGACTTTC
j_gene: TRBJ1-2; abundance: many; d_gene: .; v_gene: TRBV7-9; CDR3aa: CASSFEGSLYGYTF; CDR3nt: TGTGCCAGCAGCTTTGAGGGGTCTCTTTATGGCTACACCTTC
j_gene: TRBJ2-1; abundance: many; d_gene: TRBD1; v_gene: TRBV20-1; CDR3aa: CSVTPGTGDLDEQFF; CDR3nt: TGCAGTGTCACACCCGGGACAGGGGATCTTGATGAGCAGTTCTTC
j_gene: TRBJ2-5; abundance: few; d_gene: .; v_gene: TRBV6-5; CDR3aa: CASSYAGTIVQETQHF; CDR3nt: TGTGCCAGCAGTTACGCTGGGACAATAGTCCAAGAGACCCAGCACTTC
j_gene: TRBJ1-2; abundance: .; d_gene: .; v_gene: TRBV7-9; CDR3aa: CASSLYGGGYGYTF; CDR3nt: TGTGCCAGCAGCTTATATGGGGGCGGCTATGGCTACACCTTC
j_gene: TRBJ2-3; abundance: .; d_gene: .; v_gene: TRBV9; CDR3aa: CASGRGGTTDTQYF; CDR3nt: TGTGCCAGCGGAAGGGGGGGGACCACAGATACGCAGTATTTT
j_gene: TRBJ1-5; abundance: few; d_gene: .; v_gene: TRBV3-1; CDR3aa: CASSQGIRQNNQPQHF; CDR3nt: TGTGCCAGCAGCCAAGGGATTAGGCAGAACAATCAGCCCCAGCATTTT
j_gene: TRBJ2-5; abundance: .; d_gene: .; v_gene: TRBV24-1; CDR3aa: CATSEWDGAQYF; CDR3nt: TGTGCCACCAGTGAGTGGGACGGGGCCCAGTACTTC
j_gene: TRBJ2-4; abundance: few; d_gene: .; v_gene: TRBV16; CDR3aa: CASGPGIKNIQYF; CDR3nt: TGTGCCAGCGGTCCGGGGATCAAAAACATTCAGTACTTC
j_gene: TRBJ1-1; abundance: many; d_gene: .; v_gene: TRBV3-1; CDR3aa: CASSQVENTEAFF; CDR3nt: TGTGCCAGCAGCCAAGTAGAGAACACTGAAGCTTTCTTT
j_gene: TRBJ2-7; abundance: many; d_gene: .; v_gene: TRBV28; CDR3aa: CAIQDPNGGQYF; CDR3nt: TGTGCCATCCAAGACCCGAATGGAGGGCAGTACTTC
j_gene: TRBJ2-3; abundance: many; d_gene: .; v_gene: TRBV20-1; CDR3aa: CSAGKAEHTDTQYF; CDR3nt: TGCAGTGCAGGAAAAGCGGAACACACAGATACGCAGTATTTT
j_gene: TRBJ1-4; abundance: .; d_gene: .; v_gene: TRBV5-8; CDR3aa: CASSLGRSTNEKLFF; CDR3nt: TGTGCCAGCAGCTTGGGGCGGTCAACTAATGAAAAACTGTTTTTT
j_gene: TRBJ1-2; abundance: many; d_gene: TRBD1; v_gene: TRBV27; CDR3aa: CASGRDRALYGYTF; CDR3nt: TGTGCCAGCGGCCGGGACAGGGCCTTATATGGCTACACCTTC
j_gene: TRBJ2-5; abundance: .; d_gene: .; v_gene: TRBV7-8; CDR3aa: CASSWGGSRHQETQYF; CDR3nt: TGTGCCAGCAGCTGGGGTGGATCTAGACACCAAGAGACCCAGTACTTC
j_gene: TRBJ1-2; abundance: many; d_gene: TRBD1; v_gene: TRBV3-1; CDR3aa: CASRPTGGNYGYTF; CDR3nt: TGTGCCAGCAGGCCCACAGGGGGCAACTATGGCTACACCTTC
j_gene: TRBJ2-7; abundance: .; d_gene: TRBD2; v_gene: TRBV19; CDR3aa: CASSAQLAGGVPEQYF; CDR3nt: TGTGCCAGTAGTGCCCAACTAGCGGGAGGTGTCCCCGAGCAGTACTTC
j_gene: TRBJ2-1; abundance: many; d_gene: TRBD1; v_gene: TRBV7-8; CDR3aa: CASTLTLRTGYNEQFF; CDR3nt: TGTGCCAGCACCCTCACTCTCCGGACAGGGTACAATGAGCAGTTCTTC
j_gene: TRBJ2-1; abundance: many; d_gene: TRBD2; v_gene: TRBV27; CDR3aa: CASSFIGTSGLNEQFF; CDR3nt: TGTGCCAGCAGTTTCATCGGGACTAGCGGCCTCAATGAGCAGTTCTTC
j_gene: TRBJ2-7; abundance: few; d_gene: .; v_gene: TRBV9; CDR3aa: CASSVGPSVLYEQYF; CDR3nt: TGTGCCAGCAGCGTAGGACCATCAGTGCTCTACGAGCAGTACTTC
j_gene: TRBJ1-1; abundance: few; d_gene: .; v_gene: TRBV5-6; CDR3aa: CASSSWTRGYTEAFF; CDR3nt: TGTGCCAGCAGCTCCTGGACCCGGGGGTACACTGAAGCTTTCTTT
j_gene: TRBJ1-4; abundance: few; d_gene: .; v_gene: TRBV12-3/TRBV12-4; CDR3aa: CASSLERYWRRAVEKLFF; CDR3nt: TGTGCCAGCAGTTTGGAGCGGTATTGGAGGCGAGCGGTTGAAAAACTGTTTTTT
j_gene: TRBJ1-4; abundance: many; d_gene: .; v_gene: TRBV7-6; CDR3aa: CASSLGGAENEKLFF; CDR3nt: TGTGCCAGCAGCTTAGGGGGGGCGGAGAATGAAAAACTGTTTTTT
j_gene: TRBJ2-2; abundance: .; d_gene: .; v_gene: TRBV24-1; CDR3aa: CATVAPNTGELFF; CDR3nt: TGTGCCACCGTCGCTCCAAACACCGGGGAGCTGTTTTTT
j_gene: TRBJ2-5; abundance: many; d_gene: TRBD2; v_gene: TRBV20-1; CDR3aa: CSASWREKETQYF; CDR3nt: TGCAGTGCTAGCTGGCGGGAGAAAGAGACCCAGTACTTC
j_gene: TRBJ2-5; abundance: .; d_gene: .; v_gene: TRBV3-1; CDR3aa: CASSQGGWGTQYF; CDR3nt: TGTGCCAGCAGCCAAGGAGGATGGGGGACCCAGTACTTC
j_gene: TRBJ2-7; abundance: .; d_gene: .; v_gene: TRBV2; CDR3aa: CASSKRANTYEQYF; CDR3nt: TGTGCCAGCAGTAAGCGGGCAAATACCTACGAGCAGTACTTC
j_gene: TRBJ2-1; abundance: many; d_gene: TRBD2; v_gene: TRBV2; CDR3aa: CASSASGGPYNEQFF; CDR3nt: TGTGCCAGCAGCGCTAGCGGGGGACCGTACAATGAGCAGTTCTTC
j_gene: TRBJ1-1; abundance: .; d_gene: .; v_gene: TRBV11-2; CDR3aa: CASGTGEAFF; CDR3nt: TGTGCCAGCGGCACTGGTGAAGCTTTCTTT
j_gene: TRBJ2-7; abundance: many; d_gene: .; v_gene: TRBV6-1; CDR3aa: CASTSGLGFDEQYF; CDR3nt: TGTGCCAGCACCTCTGGACTGGGGTTCGACGAGCAGTACTTC
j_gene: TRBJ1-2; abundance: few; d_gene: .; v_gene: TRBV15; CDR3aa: CAIGVDRLGYNDGYTF; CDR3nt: TGTGCCATCGGGGTAGACAGACTCGGGTACAATGATGGCTACACCTTC
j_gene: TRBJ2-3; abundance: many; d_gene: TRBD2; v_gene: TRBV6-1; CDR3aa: CASSDQRGPDTQYF; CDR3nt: TGTGCCAGCAGTGACCAGCGGGGCCCAGATACGCAGTATTTT
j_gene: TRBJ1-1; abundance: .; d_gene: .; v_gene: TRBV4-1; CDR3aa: CASSQDPGRGVGAFF; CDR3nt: TGCGCCAGCAGCCAAGATCCAGGAAGGGGGGTTGGAGCTTTCTTT
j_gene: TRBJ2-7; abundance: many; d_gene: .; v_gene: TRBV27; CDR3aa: CASSRTALTTSYEQYF; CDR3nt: TGTGCCAGCAGTCGGACAGCTTTGACGACTTCCTACGAGCAGTACTTC
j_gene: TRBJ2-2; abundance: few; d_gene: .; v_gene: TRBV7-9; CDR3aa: CASSSPLFTGELFF; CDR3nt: TGTGCCAGCAGTTCTCCCCTATTCACCGGGGAGCTGTTTTTT
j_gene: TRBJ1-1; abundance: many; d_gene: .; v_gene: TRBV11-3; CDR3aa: CASSPDSANTEAFF; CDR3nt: TGTGCCAGCAGCCCGGACAGTGCGAACACTGAAGCTTTCTTT
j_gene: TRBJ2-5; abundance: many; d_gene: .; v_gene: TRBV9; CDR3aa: CASSVASGRETQYF; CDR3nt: TGTGCCAGCAGCGTAGCGTCCGGGCGGGAGACCCAGTACTTC
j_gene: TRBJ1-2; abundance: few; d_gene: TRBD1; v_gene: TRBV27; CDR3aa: CASSIGQGEAGYGYTF; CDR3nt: TGTGCCAGCAGCATAGGACAGGGAGAGGCGGGCTATGGCTACACCTTC
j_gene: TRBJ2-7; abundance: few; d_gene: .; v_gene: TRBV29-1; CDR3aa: CSVEAGRDYEQYF; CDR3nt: TGCAGCGTGGAGGCCGGGCGAGACTACGAGCAGTACTTC
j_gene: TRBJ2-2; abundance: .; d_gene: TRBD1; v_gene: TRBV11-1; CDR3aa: CASRPGTAGELFF; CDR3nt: TGTGCCAGCAGGCCCGGGACAGCCGGGGAGCTGTTTTTT
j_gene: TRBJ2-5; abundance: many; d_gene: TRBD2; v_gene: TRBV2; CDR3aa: CASSNSGRALETQYF; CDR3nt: TGTGCCAGCAGTAATAGCGGGAGGGCCTTAGAGACCCAGTACTTC
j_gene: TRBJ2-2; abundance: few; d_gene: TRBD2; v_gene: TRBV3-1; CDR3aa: CASSQGQLAGSAGELFF; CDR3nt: TGTGCCAGCAGCCAAGGACAACTAGCGGGCTCGGCCGGGGAGCTGTTTTTT
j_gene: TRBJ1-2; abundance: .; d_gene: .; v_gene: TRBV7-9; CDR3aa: CASSLEVWGSYGYTF; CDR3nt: TGTGCCAGCAGCTTAGAAGTTTGGGGAAGCTATGGCTACACCTTC
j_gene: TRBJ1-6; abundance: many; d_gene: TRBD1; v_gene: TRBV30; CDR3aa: CAWTADRLTPLHF; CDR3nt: TGTGCCTGGACCGCGGACAGGTTGACACCCCTCCACTTT
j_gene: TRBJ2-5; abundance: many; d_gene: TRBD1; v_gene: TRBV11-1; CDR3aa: CASSFGLLATGPQETQYF; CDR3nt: TGTGCCAGCAGCTTTGGTCTCCTGGCGACAGGGCCCCAAGAGACCCAGTACTTC
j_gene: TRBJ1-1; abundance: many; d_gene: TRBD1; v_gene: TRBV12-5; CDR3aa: CASGLARQGRAEAFF; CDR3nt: TGTGCTAGTGGTTTGGCCCGACAGGGTAGGGCTGAAGCTTTCTTT
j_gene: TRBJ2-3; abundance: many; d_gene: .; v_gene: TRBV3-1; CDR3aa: CASSQDWATADTQYF; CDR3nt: TGTGCCAGCAGCCAAGATTGGGCAACAGCAGATACGCAGTATTTT
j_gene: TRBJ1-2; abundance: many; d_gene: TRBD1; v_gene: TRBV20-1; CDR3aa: CSARGRDRGYGYTF; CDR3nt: TGCAGTGCTAGAGGTCGGGACAGGGGCTATGGCTACACCTTC
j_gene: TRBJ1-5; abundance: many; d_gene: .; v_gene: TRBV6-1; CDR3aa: CAILAQRQTSNQPQHF; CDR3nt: TGTGCCATCCTGGCTCAAAGACAGACTAGCAATCAGCCCCAGCATTTT
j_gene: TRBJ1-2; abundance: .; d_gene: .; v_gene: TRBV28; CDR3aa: CASSFRQFGYTF; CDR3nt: TGTGCCAGCAGTTTTCGACAATTCGGCTACACCTTC
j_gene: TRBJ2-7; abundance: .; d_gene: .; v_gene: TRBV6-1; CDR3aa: CASTLNQGYEQYF; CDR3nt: TGTGCCAGCACCCTCAATCAGGGCTACGAGCAGTACTTC
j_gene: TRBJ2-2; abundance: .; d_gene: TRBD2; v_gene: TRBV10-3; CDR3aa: CAIRISGGADTGELFF; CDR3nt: TGTGCCATCAGGATTAGCGGGGGGGCCGACACCGGGGAGCTGTTTTTT
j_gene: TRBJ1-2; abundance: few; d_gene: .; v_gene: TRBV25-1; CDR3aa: CATLDNINYGYTF; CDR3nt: TGTGCCACCCTGGACAATATTAACTATGGCTACACCTTC
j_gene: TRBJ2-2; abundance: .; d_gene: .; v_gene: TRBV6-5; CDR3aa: CASSYPEAVPGELFF; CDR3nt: TGTGCCAGCAGTTACCCTGAGGCAGTGCCCGGGGAGCTGTTTTTT
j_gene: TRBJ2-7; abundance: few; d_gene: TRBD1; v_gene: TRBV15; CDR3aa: CATSRAGTGVEQYF; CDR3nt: TGTGCCACCAGCAGAGCCGGGACAGGGGTCGAGCAGTACTTC
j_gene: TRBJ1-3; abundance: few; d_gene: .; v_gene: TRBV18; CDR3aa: CASSPGLGNTIYF; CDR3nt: TGTGCCAGCTCTCCAGGGCTCGGAAACACCATATATTTT
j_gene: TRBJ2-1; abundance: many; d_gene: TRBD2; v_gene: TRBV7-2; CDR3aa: CASSLVGTSGGGEQFF; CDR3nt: TGTGCCAGCAGCTTAGTCGGGACTAGCGGGGGGGGGGAGCAGTTCTTC
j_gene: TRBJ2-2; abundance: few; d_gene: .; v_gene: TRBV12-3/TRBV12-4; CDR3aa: CASSRESFTGELFF; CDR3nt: TGTGCCAGTTCCAGGGAGTCCTTCACCGGGGAGCTGTTTTTT